This T cell receptor beta chain was sequenced in a study of CD8+CD57+ T cells in acquired aplastic anemia. Overall study context: Sorting CD4+ and CD8+ cells gave DNA averaging approximately 3 ug. Roughly 10.8 million reads were obtained on average for healthy donor CD4+ cells. Overall study findings and caveats: Patients showed no significant difference from controls in CD8+ Simpson's diversity. Overlap between patients and controls comprised about 28 CD8+ CDR3 sequences.

Genomic DNA acted as the template from which TCR beta VDJ combination and CDR3 sequence profiling were carried out. Using its own MiXCR run on the reads, TCRdb lists one record per CDR3 protein. The sample gives hundreds of thousands of distinct CDR3 sequences, under 80% of which show up once; approximately 3.9% is in the top ten. For this clonotype: Its antigen is undetermined.

The material sequenced was sorted CD4+, CD8+, or CD8+CD57+ T cells (not recorded which) from PBMCs. The clonotype originates from a human donor in good health, serving as a control.

The CDR3 sequence is CASSPPPQGTGEQYF. In DNA form, the CDR3 reads TGTGCCAGCAGCCCCCCGCCACAGGGAACGGGGGAGCAGTACTTC. The chain combines TRBV7-2 with TRBJ2-7; possible D gene TRBD1, 6 bases. CDR1 and CDR2 (germline): SGHTA, FQGNSA. Trimming stripped 5 bases from V and 7 bases from J, with 21 bases between. The CDR3 length is 15 residues.